This entry features one TCR beta chain sequence. Germline values: CDR1 SGHTA, CDR2 FQGTGA. The CDR3 consists of 15 residues. The ends were cut back, 1 base at V and 5 bases at J, with 13 bases in the middle. TCRdb re-derived calls from the RT-PCR reads in MiXCR, one entry per CDR3 protein. The data contain more than 600,000 distinct CDR3 sequences, 14% of them seen just once; the ten biggest clones take up about 3.6%. This chain joins TRBV7-3 and TRBJ2-3, with a possible D match to TRBD1 (6 bases). The sequence was obtained from a female donor in good health, serving as a healthy control. Specimen: memory CD4+ T cells from blood. This chain's CDR3 is CASSLRGRTQDTQYF. The CDR3 coding sequence is TGTGCCAGCAGCTTAAGGGGGCGGACTCAAGATACGCAGTATTTT.